This T cell receptor beta chain was sequenced in a study of T cell responses to AZD1222 COVID-19 vaccine. Libraries were prepared by immunoSEQ multiplex PCR; TCRdb keeps only in-frame clonotypes and omits some of them. This table holds about 180,000 clones, about 88% found once. CDR3 length equals 16 residues. CDR1 is MNHEY and CDR2 is SMNVEV in the germline V gene (reference sequence). J lost 0 bases, V lost 6 bases, and 7 bases had no gene match. Sequencing was performed on peripheral blood, taken on day 0 of AZD1222 vaccination. This receptor was identified in an adult in good health. The chain couples TRBV27 to TRBJ2-2; 7 positions agree with TRBD1. The CDR3 loop reads CASRLRGQSNTGELFF. As DNA, the CDR3 is TGTGCCAGCAGGTTAAGGGGACAGTCGAACACCGGGGAGCTGTTTTTT.